The 30 T cell receptor beta chains given below trace back to one sample, sequenced in a study of cytomegalovirus exposure and HLA in healthy donors. Primers for the PCR totalled 60 Vbeta and 13 Jbeta. TCRdb keeps only in-frame clones here, not all; method: immunoSEQ multiplex PCR. The top ten clones hold 13% of a sample with about 160,000 clones, around 80% of them seen once. Sequencing input: PBMCs. The origin of the receptors is a man aged 35-49 years in good health and CMV-seropositive.

The chain uses TRBV4-2 and TRBJ1-6; 7 nucleotides line up with TRBD1. V trimming: 2 bases; J trimming: 9 bases; junction bases outside the gene matches: 7. The germline CDR1 and CDR2 sequences are LGHNA and YNFKEQ. The CDR3 length is 15 residues. The CDR3 DNA reads TGTGCCAGCAGCCAACCAGACAGGGCAAGTTCACCCCTCCACTTT. Translating gives CASSQPDRASSPLHF.

This chain connects TRBV7-2 to TRBJ2-7; D is possibly TRBD1 (5 bases). The V gene's germline CDR1 is SGHTA and CDR2 FQGNSA. This CDR3 region has 15 residues. The V gene lost 2 bases and the J gene lost 0 bases, with 11 bases spanning the gap. The CDR3 sequence: CASSLLGPLSYEQYF. CDR3 nucleotide sequence: TGTGCCAGCAGCTTATTGGGGCCCCTCTCCTACGAGCAGTACTTC. The variable domain in full, with the rest retrieved from reference TRBV7-2 and TRBJ2-7, is GAGVSQSPSNKVTEKGKDVELRCDPISGHTALYWYRQSLGQGLEFLIYFQGNSAPDKSGLPSDRFSAERTGGSVSTLTIQRTQQEDSAVYLCASSLLGPLSYEQYFGPGTRLTVT.

J is TRBJ2-3 and V is TRBV5-1; the D is unclear. Trimming removed 0 bases from V and 3 bases from J, with 2 bases in between. Germline lookup yields CDR1 SGHRS and CDR2 YFSETQ. The CDR3 sequence is 12 residues long. CDR3 DNA: TGCGCCAGCAGCTTGGCGACAGATACGCAGTATTTT. It encodes CASSLATDTQYF.

The chain joins TRBV11-2 to TRBJ1-1; D is possibly TRBD1 (5 bases). Germline-derived CDR1 and CDR2 are SGHAT and FQNNGV. Trimming pared 5 bases from V and 4 bases from J, leaving 14 bases between. CDR3 length: 14 amino acids. The CDR3 spells CASSPRQGRTEAFF. The CDR3 DNA follows: TGTGCCAGCAGCCCACGGCAGGGTCGCACTGAAGCTTTCTTT.

This chain connects TRBV29-1 to TRBJ2-3; D call uncertain. Germline-derived CDR1 and CDR2 are SQVTM and ANQGSEA. The CDR3 totals 12 residues. V was clipped by 3 bases and J by 0 bases, with 4 bases between them. This CDR3 reads CSVDTSTDTQYF. The CDR3 nucleotides read TGCAGCGTTGACACTAGCACAGATACGCAGTATTTT.

This sequence joins TRBV10-2 and TRBJ2-3, with D maybe TRBD2 (6 bases). Per the germline V gene, CDR1 is WSHSY and CDR2 is SAAADI. CDR3 length equals 14 residues. The V end was cut by 3 bases, the J end by 5 bases, with 12 bases between. The CDR3 region is CASSDLAGGDTQYF. The DNA of the CDR3 is TGCGCCAGCAGTGATCTAGCCGGGGGAGATACGCAGTATTTT.

The chain carries TRBV4-3 and TRBJ2-7; TRBD1 might be the D (5 bases). The germline CDR1 and CDR2 sequences are LGHNA and YSLEER. The V end was cut by 1 base, the J end by 6 bases, with 13 bases between. This CDR3 comprises 14 residues. CDR3 in amino acids: CASSQGAGYGEQYF. The CDR3 DNA reads as TGCGCCAGCAGCCAAGGGGCAGGGTATGGCGAGCAGTACTTC.

V gene TRBV28 combines with J gene TRBJ2-2; D is undetermined. Germline assignment: CDR1 MDHEN and CDR2 SYDVKM. Trimming took 3 bases from V and 1 from J, leaving 6 bases between them. The CDR3 is 14 residues long. The CDR3 loop reads CASSFRQNTGELFF. The CDR3 DNA reads TGTGCCAGCAGTTTCAGACAGAACACCGGGGAGCTGTTTTTT.

The J gene is TRBJ2-5, the V gene TRBV10-3; tentative D call: TRBD1 (6 bases). The J call is in doubt because the DNA end fits TRBJ2-7 better. This CDR3 region has 15 residues. The germline V gene has CDR1 ENHRY and CDR2 SYGVKD. The CDR3 DNA sequence: TGTGCCATCAGTGGCCTGGACAGCCCAAACTACGAGCAGTACTTC. Amino acids: CAISGLDSPNYEQYF.

The chain has TRBV10-1 and TRBJ2-1; D is perhaps TRBD2 (7 bases). The CDR3 is 14 amino acids. V gave up 0 bases and J gave up 6 bases, with 9 bases separating them. The germline V gene has CDR1 WNHNN and CDR2 SYGVQD (reference sequence). CDR3 nucleotides: TGCGCCAGCAGTGAGTCGGGGGGGGCCAATGAGCAGTTCTTC. This codes for CASSESGGANEQFF.

The chain combines TRBV2 with TRBJ2-4, with a tentative D call TRBD2 (6 bases). The V gene lost 3 bases and the J gene lost 15 bases, with 24 bases spanning the gap. Germline values: CDR1 SNHLY, CDR2 FYNNEI. CDR3 length: 15 amino acids. The CDR3 nucleotides read TGTGCCAGCAGTGACGGGGTGCGGACTACTACCTTCACGTACTTC. It yields the protein CASSDGVRTTTFTYF.

The chain couples TRBV2 to TRBJ2-7, with D possibly TRBD1 on 5 matching bases. With 7 bases removed from V and 2 bases from J, the gap between germline ends came to 12 bases. Germline CDR1 SNHLY, CDR2 FYNNEI. CDR3 length: 13 residues. The CDR3 reads CASNAGRAYEQYF. DNA of the CDR3: TGTGCCAGCAACGCTGGCAGGGCCTACGAGCAGTACTTC.

V and J are TRBV14 and TRBJ2-1; 9 positions agree with TRBD1. The ends lost 0 bases at V and 11 bases at J; junction bases unmatched: 5. The CDR3 has 14 amino acids. Germline CDR1 SGHDN, CDR2 FVKESK. The DNA of the CDR3 is TGTGCCAGCAGCCAAGATTCCGGGACAGGGAAGCAGTTCTTC. It is translated as CASSQDSGTGKQFF.

The rearrangement uses TRBV7-2 and TRBJ2-1; D may be TRBD2 (6 bases). V shed 1 base and J shed 7 bases, with 14 bases lying between them. The germline gives CDR1 SGHTA, CDR2 FQGNSA. This CDR3 is built from 15 residues. CDR3 DNA: TGTGCCAGCAGCTTAGGTTTGGGCGGGAATAATGAGCAGTTCTTC. It codes for CASSLGLGGNNEQFF.

The chain is built from TRBV12-5 and TRBJ2-6; the D is unclear. Trimming took 1 base from V and 2 from J, leaving 6 bases between them. The CDR3 is 15 amino acids. Germline V gene sequence: CDR1 LGHNT, CDR2 FRNRAP. The DNA for the CDR3 is TGTGCTAGTGGTTTGGGTTCAGCTGGGGCCAACGTCCTGACTTTC. It is translated as CASGLGSAGANVLTF.

This clone has only one observation. V is TRBV5-1 and J is TRBJ2-5; D is undetermined. This CDR3 has 14 residues. Germline V lookup: CDR1 SGHRS, CDR2 YFSETQ. The germline V and J ends were trimmed by 0 bases and 1 base, with 7 bases remaining between them. CDR3 in amino acids: CASSLGTAQETQYF. The CDR3 nucleotides read TGCGCCAGCAGCTTGGGAACAGCCCAAGAGACCCAGTACTTC.

The rearrangement uses TRBV28 and TRBJ2-5, with D possibly matching TRBD2 (6 bases). This CDR3 has 20 residues. Per germline, CDR1 MDHEN and CDR2 SYDVKM. Trimming left V 4 bases short and J 1 base short, with 28 bases between. The CDR3 nucleotides read TGTGCCAGCAGTTCCTCCGAGGGGCTCAAGGTTTATAGCGGCCAAGAGACCCAGTACTTC. Residues: CASSSSEGLKVYSGQETQYF.

Notes on this clone: Additional DNA sequences in this sample encode the identical CDR3. The chain combines TRBV27 with TRBJ1-2; D possibly corresponds to TRBD1 (5 bases). The CDR3 extends over 13 amino acids. Germline CDR1 reads MNHEY; CDR2 reads SMNVEV (reference sequence). V dropped 3 bases and J dropped 2 bases, with 7 bases sitting between them. CDR3 bases: TGTGCCAGCAGTTTGGGGGGGAACTATGGCTACACCTTC. Its translation: CASSLGGNYGYTF.

The chain employs TRBV7-3 and TRBJ2-1; possibly TRBD2 for D (5 bases). From germline, CDR1 is SGHTA and CDR2 FQGTGA. The CDR3 spans 15 residues. Between the trimmed V and J ends, which lost 5 bases and 7 bases, there was a span of 18 bases. The CDR3 sequence is CASSRFVGVGNEQFF. The CDR3 coding sequence is TGTGCCAGCAGCCGATTCGTCGGGGTGGGGAATGAGCAGTTCTTC.

This chain's CDR3 is CASSQDRGAYNEQFF. CDR3 nucleotides: TGTGCCAGCAGCCAGGACAGGGGGGCCTACAATGAGCAGTTCTTC. This chain uses TRBV7-2 with TRBJ2-1; 10 bases are shared with TRBD1. CDR1 SGHTA and CDR2 FQGNSA come from the germline V gene. The CDR3 runs 15 residues. After removal of 5 bases from V and 2 bases from J, the junction contained 3 bases not matched to a gene.

This rearrangement joins TRBV28 to TRBJ2-7; TRBD1 agrees at 7 bases. Germline V gives CDR1 MDHEN, CDR2 SYDVKM. The CDR3 sequence is 15 residues long. The V gene end was trimmed by 8 bases and the J gene end by 1 base; junction bases not matched to a gene: 11. The CDR3, as DNA: TGTGCCAGCCGCCCAGGGGGACCTCCGTCCTACGAGCAGTACTTC. Translating it yields CASRPGGPPSYEQYF.

The gene calls are TRBV7-8 and TRBJ1-5; a weak D match, TRBD1 (6 bases). Germline V gene sequence: CDR1 SGHVS, CDR2 FQNEAQ. The V and J ends lost 2 bases and 5 bases respectively, with 13 bases between them. The CDR3 spans 15 residues. In DNA, the CDR3 is TGTGCCAGCAGCTTAACCCTGGACAGATATCAGCCCCAGCATTTT. Translating it yields CASSLTLDRYQPQHF.

The chain recombines TRBV5-6 with TRBJ1-2, with a weak D call TRBD1 (6 bases). The CDR3 has 16 residues. Trimming took off 4 bases at V and 0 bases at J, with 16 bases between the two ends. Germline CDR1 and CDR2: SGHDT and YYEEEE. CDR3 nucleotide sequence: TGTGCCAGCAGCCCGGGACACCCAAGAGCTAACTATGGCTACACCTTC. Its protein product is CASSPGHPRANYGYTF.

In DNA form, the CDR3 reads TGTGCCAGCAGTTTATCAGACAGGGTAGTCACTCAGCCCCAGCATTTT. This gives the protein CASSLSDRVVTQPQHF. The chain carries TRBV28 and TRBJ1-5; TRBD1 matches at 7 bases. CDR1 and CDR2 (germline): MDHEN, SYDVKM. J gave up 6 bases and V 1 base, and 9 bases lay outside the gene matches. This CDR3 is 16 amino acids long.

The genes are TRBV6-1 and TRBJ2-5; D is undetermined. V lost 6 bases, J lost 5 bases, and 7 bases lay in between. Germline V gives CDR1 MNHNS, CDR2 SASEGT. The CDR3 loop spans 11 amino acids. The CDR3 sequence is CASSGWETQYF. The CDR3 DNA is TGTGCCAGCAGCGGGTGGGAGACCCAGTACTTC.

This clone was picked up a small number of times. The chain joins TRBV14 to TRBJ2-1; 7 bases align to TRBD2. This CDR3 contains 17 residues. The germline CDR1 and CDR2 sequences are SGHDN and FVKESK. Trimming cost V 5 bases and J 8 bases; bases outside gene matches: 18. CDR3 nucleotide sequence: TGTGCCAGCAGCACGAAGCGCGGGGAGGGCTTTTACGATGAGCAGTTCTTC. As protein: CASSTKRGEGFYDEQFF.

This rearrangement joins TRBV6-5 to TRBJ1-2, with 10 nucleotides matching TRBD1. CDR1 is MNHEY, CDR2 SVGAGI, per germline. V shed 6 bases and J 3 bases; nucleotides not matched to a gene: 7. This CDR3 has 15 amino acids. CDR3 DNA: TGTGCCAGCAGGCAGACCGGGACAGGGGACTATGGCTACACCTTC. Protein sequence: CASRQTGTGDYGYTF.

The chain carries TRBV15 and TRBJ2-7; 8 bases are a match to TRBD1. Germline CDR1 LNHNV, CDR2 YYDKDF (reference sequence). The CDR3 sequence is 14 residues long. J lost 5 bases, V lost 3 bases, and 6 bases had no gene match. The CDR3 DNA is TGTGCCACCAGCAGCGGGACAGGTACGCACGAGCAGTACTTC. Its translation is CATSSGTGTHEQYF.

V usage is TRBV11-2 and J usage is TRBJ2-1; no clear D. Trimming took 5 bases from V and 7 from J, leaving 15 bases between them. The CDR3 covers 14 residues. Germline assignment: CDR1 SGHAT and CDR2 FQNNGV. The DNA for the CDR3 is TGTGCCAGCAGCCCCGAACCGACACGGAATGAGCAGTTCTTC. Its translation is CASSPEPTRNEQFF.

DNA of the CDR3: TGTGCCAGCAGCCCTCAACGAGCCGGGGAGCTGTTTTTT. Its protein is CASSPQRAGELFF. The chain joins TRBV11-2 to TRBJ2-2; D is ambiguous. The ends were cut back, 5 bases at V and 6 bases at J, with 10 bases in the middle. Per germline, CDR1 SGHAT and CDR2 FQNNGV. The CDR3 runs to 13 residues.